These T cell receptor beta chains were read from a single sample in a study of identical twins. From the 5' RACE reads, TCRdb called clonotypes with MiXCR, one entry per CDR3 protein. This table holds 1.5 million to 2 million distinct CDR3 sequences, more than 30% found once. The sample consisted of cord blood. The receptors shown here come from a newborn girl in good health. The CDR3 runs from the conserved cysteine through the conserved F or W. A D gene is named only where the DNA matches it firmly. Size values are once, few and many counts, or a class for expanded clones, and some rows have none.

clone_size: few
j_call: TRBJ2-4
d_call: .
v_call: TRBV15
cdr3_aa: CATSRDRGTNRNIQYF
cdr3_nt: TGTGCCACCAGCAGAGATCGCGGGACAAATCGGAACATTCAGTACTTC

clone_size: .
j_call: TRBJ2-7
d_call: TRBD2
v_call: TRBV20-1
cdr3_aa: CSARARLAGGYEQYF
cdr3_nt: TGCAGTGCTAGAGCCCGACTAGCGGGAGGTTACGAGCAGTACTTC

clone_size: few
j_call: TRBJ2-3
d_call: TRBD2
v_call: TRBV7-9
cdr3_aa: CASIPGTGGADTQYF
cdr3_nt: TGTGCCAGCATCCCCGGGACGGGGGGGGCAGATACGCAGTATTTT

clone_size: few
j_call: TRBJ2-3
d_call: .
v_call: TRBV3-1
cdr3_aa: CASSQETHTQYF
cdr3_nt: TGTGCCAGCAGCCAAGAAACTCATACGCAGTATTTT

clone_size: .
j_call: TRBJ1-1
d_call: .
v_call: TRBV27
cdr3_aa: CASSFRAFF
cdr3_nt: TGTGCCAGCAGTTTCCGAGCTTTCTTT

clone_size: few
j_call: TRBJ2-5
d_call: TRBD1
v_call: TRBV11-2
cdr3_aa: CASDDRAETQYF
cdr3_nt: TGTGCCAGCGACGACAGGGCAGAGACCCAGTACTTC

clone_size: few
j_call: TRBJ1-2
d_call: .
v_call: TRBV12-3/TRBV12-4
cdr3_aa: CASSFGSIGYGYTF
cdr3_nt: TGTGCCAGCAGTTTCGGCAGCATTGGCTATGGCTACACCTTC

clone_size: .
j_call: TRBJ2-1
d_call: .
v_call: TRBV6-1
cdr3_aa: CASSERIADFNNEQFF
cdr3_nt: TGTGCCAGCAGTGAACGTATAGCGGACTTTAACAATGAGCAGTTCTTC

clone_size: .
j_call: TRBJ2-4
d_call: .
v_call: TRBV27
cdr3_aa: CASSLSRQPRSLKNIQYF
cdr3_nt: TGTGCCAGCAGTTTATCAAGGCAGCCCAGAAGTCTTAAAAACATTCAGTACTTC

clone_size: .
j_call: TRBJ2-3
d_call: .
v_call: TRBV27
cdr3_aa: CASSLSSLGRTDTQYF
cdr3_nt: TGTGCCAGCAGTTTAAGTAGTTTGGGGAGGACAGATACGCAGTATTTT

clone_size: few
j_call: TRBJ1-5
d_call: .
v_call: TRBV4-1
cdr3_aa: CASSQGAGSNQPQHF
cdr3_nt: TGCGCCAGCAGCCAAGGGGCGGGTAGCAATCAGCCCCAGCATTTT

clone_size: .
j_call: TRBJ1-5
d_call: .
v_call: TRBV2
cdr3_aa: CASSGEKGGRNQPQHF
cdr3_nt: TGTGCCAGCAGTGGGGAAAAAGGGGGTCGCAATCAGCCCCAGCATTTT

clone_size: few
j_call: TRBJ1-1
d_call: TRBD1
v_call: TRBV20-1
cdr3_aa: CSARLGTGATEAFF
cdr3_nt: TGCAGTGCTAGACTCGGGACAGGGGCCACTGAAGCTTTCTTT

clone_size: few
j_call: TRBJ2-3
d_call: TRBD2
v_call: TRBV12-3/TRBV12-4
cdr3_aa: CASSFPAGGRDTQYF
cdr3_nt: TGTGCCAGCAGTTTCCCAGCGGGGGGCAGAGATACGCAGTATTTT

clone_size: few
j_call: TRBJ2-7
d_call: TRBD2
v_call: TRBV6-1
cdr3_aa: CASKTSGRAYEQYF
cdr3_nt: TGTGCCAGCAAGACTAGCGGGAGGGCCTACGAGCAGTACTTC

clone_size: .
j_call: TRBJ2-1
d_call: .
v_call: TRBV20-1
cdr3_aa: CSAKMGLGNEQFF
cdr3_nt: TGCAGTGCTAAAATGGGACTGGGCAATGAGCAGTTCTTC

clone_size: few
j_call: TRBJ2-1
d_call: .
v_call: TRBV28
cdr3_aa: CASISHNLGEQFF
cdr3_nt: TGTGCCAGCATTTCCCATAATCTTGGTGAGCAGTTCTTC

clone_size: .
j_call: TRBJ2-1
d_call: .
v_call: TRBV13
cdr3_aa: CASSLTAASYNEQFF
cdr3_nt: TGTGCCAGCAGCTTAACGGCGGCCTCCTACAATGAGCAGTTCTTC

clone_size: .
j_call: TRBJ2-4
d_call: TRBD2
v_call: TRBV19
cdr3_aa: CASGRGSGRAKNIQYF
cdr3_nt: TGTGCCAGTGGCCGAGGGAGCGGGAGAGCCAAAAACATTCAGTACTTC

clone_size: .
j_call: TRBJ2-7
d_call: TRBD2
v_call: TRBV18
cdr3_aa: CASSPPSGGAYEQYF
cdr3_nt: TGTGCCAGCTCACCACCCAGCGGGGGGGCCTACGAGCAGTACTTC

clone_size: .
j_call: TRBJ1-6
d_call: .
v_call: TRBV3-1
cdr3_aa: CASSRGGTGRHNSPLHF
cdr3_nt: TGTGCCAGCAGCCGCGGGGGGACGGGTCGCCATAATTCACCCCTCCACTTT

clone_size: many
j_call: TRBJ1-2
d_call: .
v_call: TRBV12-3/TRBV12-4
cdr3_aa: CASSFSGAYGYTF
cdr3_nt: TGTGCCAGCAGTTTCTCAGGGGCCTATGGCTACACCTTC

clone_size: .
j_call: TRBJ1-1
d_call: .
v_call: TRBV10-3
cdr3_aa: CAITSTAMNTEAFF
cdr3_nt: TGTGCCATCACCTCGACAGCTATGAACACTGAAGCTTTCTTT

clone_size: .
j_call: TRBJ1-1
d_call: TRBD1
v_call: TRBV4-1
cdr3_aa: CASSQDPRGTYTEAFF
cdr3_nt: TGCGCCAGCAGCCAAGATCCCAGGGGGACTTACACTGAAGCTTTCTTT

clone_size: few
j_call: TRBJ2-3
d_call: TRBD2
v_call: TRBV12-3/TRBV12-4
cdr3_aa: CASSALLAGGITQYF
cdr3_nt: TGTGCCAGCAGCGCCTTACTAGCGGGGGGGATAACGCAGTATTTT

clone_size: few
j_call: TRBJ2-5
d_call: .
v_call: TRBV5-1
cdr3_aa: CASSFEGVETQYF
cdr3_nt: TGCGCCAGCAGCTTCGAGGGCGTCGAGACCCAGTACTTC

clone_size: few
j_call: TRBJ2-3
d_call: TRBD2
v_call: TRBV3-1
cdr3_aa: CASSQLPQTGPGLAGHTDTQYF
cdr3_nt: TGTGCCAGCAGCCAATTACCTCAAACCGGACCGGGACTAGCGGGCCACACAGATACGCAGTATTTT

clone_size: .
j_call: TRBJ2-5
d_call: .
v_call: TRBV2
cdr3_aa: CASSEAGIRQTQYF
cdr3_nt: TGTGCCAGCAGTGAAGCCGGGATCCGACAGACCCAGTACTTC

clone_size: .
j_call: TRBJ1-3
d_call: TRBD1
v_call: TRBV29-1
cdr3_aa: CSVGQGGNTIYF
cdr3_nt: TGCAGCGTTGGACAGGGTGGAAACACCATATATTTT